Listed below are T cell receptor beta chains from one sample, sequenced in a study of beta chain features in type 1 diabetes. Profiled with immunoSEQ multiplex PCR; TCRdb holds only in-frame clones, not every one. The sample lists just over 600,000 clones, 15% to 17% seen once, with about 0.097% in the top ten. The sequenced sample consisted of naive CD4+ T cells from blood. The receptor source for this set is a young man in good health. Each CDR3 is given with its conserved first and last residue. A D gene is named only where the DNA matches it firmly.

>TRBJ1-2|NA|TRBV30
CALGGLKFPYTF
>TRBJ1-2|NA|TRBV19
CASSIPDKGGYTF
>TRBJ1-1|NA|TRBV29-1
CSVEGRLLPGAFF
>TRBJ1-5|NA|TRBV21-1
CASSSRAPNQPQHF
>TRBJ1-1|NA|TRBV7-2
CASSLRQITEAFF
>TRBJ2-1|TRBD1|TRBV9
CASSVGDRGQNEQFF
>TRBJ1-2|NA|TRBV20-1
CSAVGPYGYTF
>TRBJ2-2|NA|TRBV2
CASSGAGPRTGELFF
>TRBJ2-1|NA|TRBV4-2
CASSTLSDGNEQFF
>TRBJ2-3|NA|TRBV5-6
CASSPRRFRDTQYF
>TRBJ2-7|NA|TRBV29-1
CSVEDWFSYEQYF
>TRBJ2-2|TRBD1|TRBV29-1
CSAGTANTGELFF
>TRBJ2-7|TRBD1|TRBV5-4
CASSLGTGSVSYYEQYF
>TRBJ1-1|NA|TRBV27
CASSFRANTEAFF
>TRBJ1-3|NA|TRBV9
CASSYWGSSGNTIYF
>TRBJ2-7|TRBD1|TRBV5-6
CASSPHHQGAYGEQYF
>TRBJ2-7|NA|TRBV4-1
CASSQGLGRAREQYF
>TRBJ2-2|NA|TRBV5-5
CASARNTGELFF
>TRBJ2-4|TRBD2|TRBV5-4
CASSQVQAGVAKNIQYF
>TRBJ2-6|NA|TRBV19
CASTDLSGANVLTF
>TRBJ2-1|TRBD2|TRBV25-1
CASSPSGRGSYNEQFF
>TRBJ2-7|NA|TRBV2
CASSEARGSRSYEQYF
>TRBJ1-1|TRBD1|TRBV4-1
CASSHADRDNTEAFF
>TRBJ2-5|NA|TRBV28
CASSTQETQYF
>TRBJ1-6|NA|TRBV28
CASSFRGRGASPLHF
>TRBJ2-1|NA|TRBV7-3
CASSLRLQLGPNSYNEQFF
>TRBJ2-2|NA|TRBV10-3
CAISAGAGELFF